Shown below are 25 T cell receptor beta chains from a single sample sequenced in a study of blood T cell repertoires in COVID-19 (dated by TCRdb to 2018 to 2020). The library was generated by the immunoSEQ multiplex PCR assay. This immuneACCESS table, as held by TCRdb, lists in-frame sequences with V and J called but not all clones. Of the missing ones, under half trace to an unresolved V gene in checked studies; the others have no known cause. Here the sample has around 130,000 clones; roughly 84% occur a single time. The top ten clones comprise 3.9% of the sample. Sequenced material: PBMCs or T cells enriched from blood (not recorded which). Receptors were obtained from a woman in her thirties who had recovered from COVID-19.

The rearrangement uses TRBV7-2 and TRBJ2-1; 13 bases line up with TRBD2. Germline V lookup: CDR1 SGHTA, CDR2 FQGNSA. V was pared by 0 bases and J by 5 bases, with 4 bases of the junction left unmatched. This CDR3 is built from 17 residues. The CDR3 DNA reads as TGTGCCAGCAGCTTAGCGACAGGACTAGCGGGAGACAATGAGCAGTTCTTC. Protein product: CASSLATGLAGDNEQFF.

The chain is built from TRBV13 and TRBJ2-1, with 7 bases aligning to TRBD2. Germline V gene data show CDR1 as PRHDT and CDR2 as FYEKMQ (reference sequence). V shed 3 bases, J shed 7 bases, and the junction held 3 bases outside the gene matches. This CDR3 has 13 amino acids. The CDR3 sequence: CASSFGRENEQFF. CDR3 DNA: TGTGCCAGCAGCTTTGGGCGGGAGAATGAGCAGTTCTTC.

The table lists this clone with a count of one. V usage is TRBV10-3 and J usage is TRBJ1-6; TRBD1 aligns across 7 bases. J lost 8 bases, V lost 10 bases, and 8 bases had no gene match. This CDR3 is built from 13 residues. Germline V gene sequence: CDR1 ENHRY, CDR2 SYGVKD. CDR3 protein: CATSDRADSPLHF. The DNA for the CDR3 is TGTGCCACCTCCGACAGGGCAGATTCACCCCTCCACTTT.

V usage is TRBV4-3 and J usage is TRBJ2-1, with D uncertain. V dropped 0 bases and J dropped 1 base, with 10 bases sitting between them. The CDR3 is made up of 16 amino acids. Germline-derived CDR1 and CDR2 are LGHNA and YSLEER. The CDR3 protein is CASSQEDLGSYNEQFF. The CDR3 DNA sequence: TGCGCCAGCAGCCAAGAAGACCTCGGGTCCTACAATGAGCAGTTCTTC.

J is TRBJ1-2 and V is TRBV13; D is perhaps TRBD1 (6 bases). Germline V gene sequence: CDR1 PRHDT, CDR2 FYEKMQ (reference sequence). The CDR3 contains 15 residues. V lost 1 base, J lost 5 bases, and 14 bases lay in between. This CDR3 is CASSLVGQPSYGYTF. In nucleotides, the CDR3 is TGTGCCAGCAGCTTAGTAGGACAGCCCTCATATGGCTACACCTTC.

This clone was observed a single time. For the CDR3, the DNA is TGTGCCAGCAGTGACGGCGGGAGGGACACCGGGGAGCTGTTTTTT. Amino acid sequence: CASSDGGRDTGELFF. The J gene is TRBJ2-2, the V gene TRBV2; TRBD2 agrees at 9 bases. This CDR3 comprises 15 residues. Germline CDR1 reads SNHLY; CDR2 reads FYNNEI. The V segment lost 3 bases and the J segment 3 bases; nucleotides outside the gene matches: 2.

This chain links TRBV15 with TRBJ1-1; unclear D gene. V was pared by 3 bases and J by 4 bases, with 9 bases between. The CDR3 totals 13 residues. The V gene's germline CDR1 is LNHNV and CDR2 YYDKDF (reference sequence). CDR3 DNA sequence: TGTGCCACCAGCAGTGCAACGGGCACTGAAGCTTTCTTT. It codes for CATSSATGTEAFF.

The CDR3 loop is CASSWARGPWAEAFF. In DNA form, the CDR3 reads TGTGCCAGCAGCTGGGCCAGGGGGCCATGGGCTGAAGCTTTCTTT. The chain combines TRBV11-2 with TRBJ1-1; 8 bases align to TRBD1. CDR1 SGHAT and CDR2 FQNNGV come from the germline V gene. This CDR3 contains 15 residues. J was trimmed by 6 bases and V by 4 bases; bases with no gene match: 10.

The chain has TRBV30 and TRBJ1-1; possibly TRBD1 for D (5 bases). The germline CDR1 and CDR2 sequences are GTSNPN and SVGIG (reference sequence). The ends were cut back, 5 bases at V and 1 base at J, with 8 bases in the middle. The CDR3 length is 12 residues. This CDR3 reads CAWEGPNTEAFF. CDR3 in DNA: TGTGCCTGGGAGGGGCCGAACACTGAAGCTTTCTTT.

The gene calls are TRBV4-3 and TRBJ1-1, with D maybe TRBD1 (6 bases). The CDR3 contains 19 residues. CDR1 and CDR2 from the germline V gene are LGHNA and YSLEER. V lost 4 bases and J lost 2, with 26 bases in between. The CDR3 DNA sequence: TGCGCCAGCAGCCGCAAGGTGGGGGCGGAGTTAAGAGGAAACACTGAAGCTTTCTTT. Translation: CASSRKVGAELRGNTEAFF.

The V and J genes are TRBV29-1 and TRBJ1-3, with 9 bases identical to TRBD1. The germline gives CDR1 SQVTM, CDR2 ANQGSEA. The CDR3 consists of 14 residues. With V trimmed by 5 bases and J by 4 bases, 6 bases remained unmatched. CDR3 residues: CSVTQGAPGNTIYF. The CDR3 nucleotides read TGCAGCGTTACACAGGGGGCGCCGGGAAACACCATATATTTT.

The chain combines TRBV9 with TRBJ2-7; D possibly corresponds to TRBD2 (5 bases). The CDR3 sequence is 17 residues long. The V end lost 4 bases, the J end lost 0 bases, and 20 bases lay between the germline ends. From germline, CDR1 is SGDLS and CDR2 YYNGEE. The DNA for the CDR3 is TGTGCCAGCAGCCCCGATTTCGGGGAAGTGGTCTCCTACGAGCAGTACTTC. Translating it yields CASSPDFGEVVSYEQYF.

The rearrangement links TRBV5-1 to TRBJ1-1, with 7 bases fitting TRBD1. This CDR3 spans 14 amino acids. J lost 6 bases, V lost 4 bases, and 9 bases had no gene match. CDR1 SGHRS and CDR2 YFSETQ come from the germline V gene. DNA of the CDR3: TGCGCCAGCAGCCCGTACAGGGGCAGAGCTGAAGCTTTCTTT. This encodes CASSPYRGRAEAFF.

The rearrangement uses TRBV19 and TRBJ2-5, with 14 bases identical to TRBD2. The CDR3 contains 16 residues. CDR1 and CDR2 from the germline V gene are LNHDA and SQIVND (reference sequence). The trim removed 5 bases at V and 5 bases at J, leaving 7 bases unmatched. CDR3: CASSPGLAGEGETQYF. CDR3 bases: TGTGCCAGTAGTCCGGGACTAGCGGGAGAAGGGGAGACCCAGTACTTC.

V is TRBV6-2 or TRBV6-3 and J is TRBJ1-2; D unclear. CDR1 is MNHEY, CDR2 SVGEGT, per germline. The V and J ends lost 4 bases and 3 bases respectively, with 12 bases between them. The CDR3 is 14 residues long. CDR3 DNA: TGTGCCAGCAGTTTTCAATTCTGGCACTATGGCTACACCTTC. This gives the protein CASSFQFWHYGYTF.

The gene calls are TRBV28 and TRBJ1-2, with a tentative D call TRBD1 (5 bases). Trimming cost V 3 bases and J 4 bases, with 9 bases left between them. The CDR3 has 13 residues. Germline V gene lookup returns CDR1 MDHEN and CDR2 SYDVKM. CDR3 sequence: CASSFGGIYGYTF. The DNA for the CDR3 is TGTGCCAGCAGTTTTGGGGGGATCTATGGCTACACCTTC.

The rearrangement uses TRBV6-2 or TRBV6-3 and TRBJ2-3; possible D gene TRBD2, 6 bases. The CDR3 covers 14 residues. Germline V CDR1 and CDR2: MNHEY, SVGEGT. V lost 2 bases to trimming and J lost 2 bases, with 8 bases between them. The CDR3 nucleotides read TGTGCCAGCAGTTACGGAGGGGACACAGATACGCAGTATTTT. This codes for CASSYGGDTDTQYF.

This sequence joins TRBV4-2 and TRBJ2-2; possibly TRBD1 for D (6 bases). The V gene lost 5 bases and the J gene lost 5 bases, with 9 bases spanning the gap. In germline, CDR1 is LGHNA, CDR2 YNFKEQ. The CDR3 runs 13 residues. CDR3 region: CASSTQGTGELFF. In DNA, the CDR3 is TGTGCCAGCAGCACACAGGGTACCGGGGAGCTGTTTTTT.

The chain combines TRBV7-2 with TRBJ2-3, with 8 positions matching TRBD2. The V gene's germline CDR1 is SGHTA and CDR2 FQGNSA. Losses at the gene ends were 1 base for V and 3 bases for J; bases not matched to a gene: 3. The CDR3 totals 15 residues. CDR3 DNA: TGTGCCAGCAGCTTAGTGGCGGGAGGTACAGATACGCAGTATTTT. Translation gives CASSLVAGGTDTQYF.

The chain employs TRBV19 and TRBJ1-2; 10 bases fit TRBD1. The J segment lost 8 bases and the V segment lost 6 bases, leaving 12 bases of the junction unmatched. The CDR3 length is 15 residues. CDR1 and CDR2 (germline): LNHDA, SQIVND (reference sequence). The CDR3 nucleotides read TGTGCCAGTAGCTCCACGGGACAGGGGTTCTGGGGCTACACCTTC. Its translation: CASSSTGQGFWGYTF.

In nucleotides, the CDR3 is TGTGCCAGCAGTCTCGGAGATACGCAGTATTTT. It encodes CASSLGDTQYF. J is TRBJ2-3 and V is TRBV2, with D hard to call. CDR3 length: 11 residues. Between the trimmed V and J ends, which lost 5 bases and 5 bases, there was a span of 5 bases. CDR1 SNHLY and CDR2 FYNNEI come from the germline V gene.

The rearrangement links TRBV5-6 to TRBJ2-3; 14 bases line up with TRBD2. The germline V gene encodes CDR1 SGHDT and CDR2 YYEEEE. The CDR3 length is 17 residues. With 4 bases clipped from V and 4 bases from J, the junction kept 8 bases outside the gene matches. The CDR3, as DNA: TGTGCCAGCAGCGGCCGGGGACTAGCGGGAGACCCAGATACGCAGTATTTT. The encoded protein is CASSGRGLAGDPDTQYF.

The chain links TRBV11-3 to TRBJ2-7; 7 nucleotides align to TRBD1. This CDR3 contains 13 residues. V trimming: 0 bases; J trimming: 6 bases; junction bases outside the gene matches: 2. Germline V gene sequence: CDR1 SGHNT, CDR2 YENEEA. As DNA, the CDR3 is TGTGCCAGCAGCTTAGAAGCAGGGGGCGAGCAGTACTTC. Its translation is CASSLEAGGEQYF.

The chain joins TRBV9 to TRBJ1-5; 8 nucleotides agree with TRBD1. With 4 bases clipped from V and 3 bases from J, the junction kept 9 bases outside the gene matches. This CDR3 has 16 residues. Germline V gives CDR1 SGDLS, CDR2 YYNGEE. The CDR3 DNA reads as TGTGCCAGCAGCCCCTGGACAGGGAGGGACAATCAGCCCCAGCATTTT. It yields the protein CASSPWTGRDNQPQHF.

The chain combines TRBV24-1 with TRBJ1-5; a weak D match, TRBD1 (5 bases). Germline V gene lookup returns CDR1 KGHDR and CDR2 SFDVKD. The length of the CDR3 is 13 residues. V shed 5 bases and J shed 6 bases, with 10 bases lying between them. The CDR3 bases are TGTGCCACCAGTGCGGCAGGGCTTCAGCCCCAGCATTTT. Its translation: CATSAAGLQPQHF.